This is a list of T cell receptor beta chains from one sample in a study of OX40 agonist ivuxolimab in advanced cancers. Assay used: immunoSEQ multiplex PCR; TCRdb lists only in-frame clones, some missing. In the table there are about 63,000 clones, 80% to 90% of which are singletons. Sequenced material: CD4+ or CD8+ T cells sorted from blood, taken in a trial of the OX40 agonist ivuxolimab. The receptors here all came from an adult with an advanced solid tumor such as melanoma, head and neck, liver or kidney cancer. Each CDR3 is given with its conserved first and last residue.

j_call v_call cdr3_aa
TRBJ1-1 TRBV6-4 CASSSGLGNTEAFF
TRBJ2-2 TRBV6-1 CASMRNTGELFF
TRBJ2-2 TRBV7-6 CASSLSGRGLDTGELFF
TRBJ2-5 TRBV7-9 CASSHFPGLEQETQYF
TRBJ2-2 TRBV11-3 CASSPGTGLAGELFF
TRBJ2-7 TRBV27 CASRSQEQGYEQYF
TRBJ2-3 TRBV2 CASSVMFGRAPDTQYF
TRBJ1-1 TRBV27 CASSLSPPGQGWTEAFF
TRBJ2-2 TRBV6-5 CASSGSIEELFF
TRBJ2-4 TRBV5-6 CASSFGQGQDQYF